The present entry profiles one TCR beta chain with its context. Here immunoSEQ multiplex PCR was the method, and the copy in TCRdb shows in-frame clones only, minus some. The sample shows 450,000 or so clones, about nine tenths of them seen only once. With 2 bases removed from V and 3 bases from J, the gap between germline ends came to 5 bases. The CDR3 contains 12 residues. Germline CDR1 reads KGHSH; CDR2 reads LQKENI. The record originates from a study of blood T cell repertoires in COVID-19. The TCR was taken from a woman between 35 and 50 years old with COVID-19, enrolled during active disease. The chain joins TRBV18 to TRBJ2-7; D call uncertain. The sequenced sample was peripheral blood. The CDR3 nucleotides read TGTGCCAGCTCACCAAGCATCTACGAGCAGTACTTC. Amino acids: CASSPSIYEQYF.